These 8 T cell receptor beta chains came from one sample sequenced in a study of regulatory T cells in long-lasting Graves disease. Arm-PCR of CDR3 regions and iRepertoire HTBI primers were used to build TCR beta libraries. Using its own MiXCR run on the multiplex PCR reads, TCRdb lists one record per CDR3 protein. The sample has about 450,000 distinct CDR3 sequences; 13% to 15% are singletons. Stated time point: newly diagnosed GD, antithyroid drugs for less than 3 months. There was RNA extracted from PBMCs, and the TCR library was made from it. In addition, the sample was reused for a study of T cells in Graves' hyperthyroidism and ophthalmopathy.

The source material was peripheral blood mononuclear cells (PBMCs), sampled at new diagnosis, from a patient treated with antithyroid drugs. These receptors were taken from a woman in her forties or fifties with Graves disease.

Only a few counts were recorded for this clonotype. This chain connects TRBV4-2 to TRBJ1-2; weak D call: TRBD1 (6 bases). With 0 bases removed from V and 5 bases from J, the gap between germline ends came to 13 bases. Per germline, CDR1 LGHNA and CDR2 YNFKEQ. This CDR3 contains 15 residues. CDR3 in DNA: TGTGCCAGCAGCCAAGAACTCTCAGGGGTTTATGGCTACACCTTC. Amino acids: CASSQELSGVYGYTF.

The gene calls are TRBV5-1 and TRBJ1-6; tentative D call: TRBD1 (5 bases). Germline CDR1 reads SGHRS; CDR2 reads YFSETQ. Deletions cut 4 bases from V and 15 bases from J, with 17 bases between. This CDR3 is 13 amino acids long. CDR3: CASSADQGRILHF. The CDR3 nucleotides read TGCGCCAGCAGCGCCGATCAGGGTAGGATCCTCCACTTT.

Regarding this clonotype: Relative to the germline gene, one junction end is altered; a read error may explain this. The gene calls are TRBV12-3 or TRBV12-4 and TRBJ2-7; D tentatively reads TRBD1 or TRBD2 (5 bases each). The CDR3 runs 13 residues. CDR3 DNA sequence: TGTGCCAGCAGTTTTAGGGGACCCTACGAGGAGTACTTC. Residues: CASSFRGPYEEYF.

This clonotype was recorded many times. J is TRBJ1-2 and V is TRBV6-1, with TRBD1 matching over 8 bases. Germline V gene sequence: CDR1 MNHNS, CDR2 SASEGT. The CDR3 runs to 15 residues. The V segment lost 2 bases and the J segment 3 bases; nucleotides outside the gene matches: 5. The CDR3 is CASSELNRGYYGYTF. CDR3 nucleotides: TGTGCCAGCAGTGAATTAAACAGGGGGTACTATGGCTACACCTTC.

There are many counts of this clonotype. The CDR3 DNA reads TGTGCCAGCAGCGTTGACCCAGCTAGCGGGAATGTCTACGAGCAGTACTTC. Its protein is CASSVDPASGNVYEQYF. The chain is built from TRBV9 and TRBJ2-7; 9 nucleotides line up with TRBD2. CDR1 SGDLS and CDR2 YYNGEE come from the germline V gene. V dropped 2 bases and J dropped 3; count of bases not matched to a gene: 12. This CDR3 is 17 amino acids long.

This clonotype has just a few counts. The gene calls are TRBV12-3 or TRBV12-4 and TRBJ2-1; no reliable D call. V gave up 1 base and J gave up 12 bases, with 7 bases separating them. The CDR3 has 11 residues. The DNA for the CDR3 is TGTGCCAGCAGTTTAGGCCATGGGCAGTTCTTC. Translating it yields CASSLGHGQFF.

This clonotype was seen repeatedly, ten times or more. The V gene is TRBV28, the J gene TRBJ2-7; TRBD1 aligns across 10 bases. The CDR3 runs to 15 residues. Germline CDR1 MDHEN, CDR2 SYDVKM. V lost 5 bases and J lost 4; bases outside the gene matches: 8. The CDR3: CASSVSGQGTYEQYF. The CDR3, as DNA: TGTGCCAGCAGTGTCTCGGGACAGGGGACTTACGAGCAGTACTTC.

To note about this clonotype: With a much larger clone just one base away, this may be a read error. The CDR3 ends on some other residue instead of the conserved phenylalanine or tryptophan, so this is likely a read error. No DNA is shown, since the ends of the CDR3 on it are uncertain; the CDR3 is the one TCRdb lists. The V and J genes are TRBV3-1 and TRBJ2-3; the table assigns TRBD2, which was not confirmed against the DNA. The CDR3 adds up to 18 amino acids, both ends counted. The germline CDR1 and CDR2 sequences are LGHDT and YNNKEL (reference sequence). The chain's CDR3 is CASSQVLGSGGKTNEQYY.